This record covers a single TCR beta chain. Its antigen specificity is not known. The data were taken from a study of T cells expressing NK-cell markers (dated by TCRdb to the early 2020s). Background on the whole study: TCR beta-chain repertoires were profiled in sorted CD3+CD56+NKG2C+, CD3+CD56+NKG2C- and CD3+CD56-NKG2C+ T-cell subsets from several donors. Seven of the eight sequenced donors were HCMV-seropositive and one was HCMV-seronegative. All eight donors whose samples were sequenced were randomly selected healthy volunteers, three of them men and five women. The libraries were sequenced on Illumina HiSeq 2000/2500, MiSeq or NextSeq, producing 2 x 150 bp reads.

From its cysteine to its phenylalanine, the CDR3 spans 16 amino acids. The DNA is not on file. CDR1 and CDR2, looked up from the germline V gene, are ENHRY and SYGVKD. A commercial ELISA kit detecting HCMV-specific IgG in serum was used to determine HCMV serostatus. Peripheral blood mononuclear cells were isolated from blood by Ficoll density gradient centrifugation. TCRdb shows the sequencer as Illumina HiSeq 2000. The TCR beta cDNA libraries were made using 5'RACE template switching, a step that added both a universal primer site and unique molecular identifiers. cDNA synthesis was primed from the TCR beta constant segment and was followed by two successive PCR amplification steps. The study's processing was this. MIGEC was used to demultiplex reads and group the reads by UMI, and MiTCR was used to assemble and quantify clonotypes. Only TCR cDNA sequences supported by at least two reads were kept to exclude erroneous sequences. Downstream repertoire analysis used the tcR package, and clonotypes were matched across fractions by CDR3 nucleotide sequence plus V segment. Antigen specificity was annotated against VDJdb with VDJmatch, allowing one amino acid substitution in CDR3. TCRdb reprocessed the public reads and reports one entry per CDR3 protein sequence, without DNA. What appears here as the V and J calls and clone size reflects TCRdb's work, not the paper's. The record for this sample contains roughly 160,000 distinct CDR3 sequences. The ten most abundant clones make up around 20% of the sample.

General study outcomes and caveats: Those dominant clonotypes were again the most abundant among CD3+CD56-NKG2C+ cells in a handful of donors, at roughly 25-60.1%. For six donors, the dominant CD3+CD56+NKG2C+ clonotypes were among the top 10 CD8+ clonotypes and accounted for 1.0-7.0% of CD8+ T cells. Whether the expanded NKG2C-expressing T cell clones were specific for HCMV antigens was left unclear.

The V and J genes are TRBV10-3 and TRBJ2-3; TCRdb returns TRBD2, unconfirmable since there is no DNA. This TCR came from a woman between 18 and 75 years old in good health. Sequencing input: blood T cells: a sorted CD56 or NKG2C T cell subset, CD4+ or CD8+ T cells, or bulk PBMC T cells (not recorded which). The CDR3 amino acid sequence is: CAISEGLAGFTDTQYF.